The 27 T cell receptor beta chains listed next were all sequenced from one sample in a study of CDR3 diversity in severe acne. TCRdb passed the PCR reads through MiXCR, listing each CDR3 protein once. The data show more than 70,000 distinct CDR3 sequences, 45% to 50% seen once. The sequenced sample was blood. These receptor sequences come from a male donor in good health, serving as a control.

V usage is TRBV20-1 and J usage is TRBJ2-7, with 12 nucleotides matching TRBD2. This CDR3 region has 14 residues. V lost 7 bases, J lost 3 bases, and 7 bases stayed unmatched. Germline V gives CDR1 DFQATT, CDR2 SNEGSKA (reference sequence). CDR3 amino acids: CSGGLAGRGYEQYF. CDR3 coding DNA: TGCAGTGGCGGACTAGCGGGAAGGGGCTACGAGCAGTACTTC.

There are many counts of this clonotype. The chain is built from TRBV6-1 and TRBJ1-4; 11 bases line up with TRBD1. Germline values: CDR1 MNHNS, CDR2 SASEGT. V lost 3 bases and J lost 6; bases outside the gene matches: 6. The CDR3 totals 16 residues. The CDR3 spells CASSELPGQGDEKLFF. CDR3 in DNA: TGTGCCAGCAGTGAGCTCCCGGGACAGGGGGATGAAAAACTGTTTTTT.

CDR3 region: CASSPRGGGQGRSDTQYF. DNA of the CDR3: TGTGCCAGCAGCCCTCGGGGGGGGGGACAGGGAAGATCAGATACGCAGTATTTT. The rearrangement links TRBV9 to TRBJ2-3, with D possibly TRBD1 on 9 matching bases. The CDR3 totals 18 residues. Germline-derived CDR1 and CDR2 are SGDLS and YYNGEE. Between the trimmed V and J ends, which lost 4 bases and 4 bases, there was a span of 25 bases. The variable domain in full, with the rest retrieved from reference TRBV9 and TRBJ2-3, is DSGVTQTPKHLITATGQRVTLRCSPRSGDLSVYWYQQSLDQGLQFLIQYYNGEERAKGNILERFSAQQFPDLHSELNLSSLELGDSALYFCASSPRGGGQGRSDTQYFGPGTRLTVL.

This clonotype is a singleton in its sample. This sequence joins TRBV5-1 and TRBJ2-7; D may match TRBD1 or TRBD2 (5 bases each). Germline V lookup: CDR1 SGHRS, CDR2 YFSETQ. V shed 0 bases and J shed 2 bases, with 12 bases lying between them. The CDR3 is made up of 15 amino acids. DNA for the CDR3: TGCGCCAGCAGCTTGGCCGCTGGGGGAACCTACGAGCAGTACTTC. As protein: CASSLAAGGTYEQYF. Supplemented by reference TRBV5-1 and TRBJ2-7, the full variable domain reads KAGVTQTPRYLIKTRGQQVTLSCSPISGHRSVSWYQQTPGQGLQFLFEYFSETQRNKGNFPGRFSGRQFSNSRSEMNVSTLELGDSALYLCASSLAAGGTYEQYFGPGTRLTVT.

This chain joins TRBV29-1 and TRBJ2-6; D remains unclear. The CDR3 contains 11 residues. V lost 4 bases to trimming and J lost 4 bases, with 2 bases between them. CDR1 and CDR2 from the germline V gene are SQVTM and ANQGSEA. In DNA form, the CDR3 reads TGCAGCGTTGCCGGGGCCAACGTCCTGACTTTC. It yields the protein CSVAGANVLTF.

A word on this clonotype: The junction and the germline gene differ at one end; a read error may be behind it. This rearrangement joins TRBV7-9 to TRBJ2-5; maybe TRBD2 (7 bases). CDR1 is SEHNR and CDR2 is FQNEAQ in the germline V gene (reference sequence). The CDR3 is 15 amino acids. CDR3 residues: CASSPTTGGQETQCF. The DNA of the CDR3 is TGTGCCAGCAGCCCAACAACGGGGGGCCAAGAGACCCAGTGCTTC.

This clonotype was observed many times. The rearrangement joins TRBV6-5 to TRBJ2-2; maybe TRBD2 (5 bases). The V and J ends lost 11 bases and 0 bases respectively, with 16 bases between them. The CDR3 spans 15 residues. Germline V gives CDR1 MNHEY, CDR2 SVGAGI. The CDR3 nucleotides are TGTGCCGCGCGGCGGGCCAGTGCGAACACCGGGGAGCTGTTTTTT. Its translation is CAARRASANTGELFF.

This clonotype was detected a few times. The chain has TRBV20-1 and TRBJ2-1; D may be TRBD2 (6 bases). Per the germline V gene, CDR1 is DFQATT and CDR2 is SNEGSKA (reference sequence). This CDR3 spans 15 amino acids. V was shortened by 6 bases and J by 6 bases, with 21 bases between the two germline ends. As DNA, the CDR3 is TGCAGTGCCTACGGGTCGGGAGCAGTCCGCAATGAGCAGTTCTTC. It codes for CSAYGSGAVRNEQFF.

In this sample, this clonotype turned up many times. The chain carries TRBV25-1 and TRBJ2-3, with D possibly TRBD2 on 6 matching bases. This CDR3 is built from 13 residues. From germline, CDR1 is MGHDK and CDR2 SYGVNS. The germline V and J ends were trimmed by 3 bases and 8 bases, with 12 bases remaining between them. CDR3 sequence reads: CASSDLLAGTQYF. The CDR3 bases are TGTGCCAGCAGTGACCTACTAGCCGGTACGCAGTATTTT.

This clonotype was counted at least ten times. The chain uses TRBV7-8 and TRBJ2-7; tentative D call: TRBD1 (5 bases). The CDR3 totals 14 residues. Trimming took 2 bases from V and 2 from J, leaving 10 bases between them. Looked up from germline, CDR1 is SGHVS and CDR2 is FQNEAQ. The CDR3 protein is CASSLTGTTYEQYF. As DNA, the CDR3 is TGTGCCAGCAGCTTAACAGGTACTACCTACGAGCAGTACTTC.

In its sample, this clonotype was seen once. V gene TRBV25-1 combines with J gene TRBJ1-2; D ambiguous. The CDR3 spans 12 residues. CDR1 and CDR2 (germline): MGHDK, SYGVNS. V lost 5 bases and J 5 bases, leaving 9 bases between the germline ends. In nucleotides, the CDR3 is TGTGCCAGCAGTTACTCGGGATATGGCTACACCTTC. Translating it yields CASSYSGYGYTF.

This clonotype was seen just once. The V and J genes are TRBV7-9 and TRBJ2-7, with a tentative D call TRBD2 (7 bases). The end of the DNA aligns better with TRBJ2-1, so the J call may be wrong. CDR1 is SEHNR, CDR2 FQNEAQ, per germline (reference sequence). CDR3 length equals 15 residues. The DNA for the CDR3 is TGTGCCAGCAGCCCGTTGGGAGGGGGGTACAATGAGCAGTTCTTC. It encodes CASSPLGGGYNEQFF.

In this sample, this clonotype turned up many times. The chain joins TRBV29-1 to TRBJ2-6, with no clear D. The CDR3 spans 15 residues. CDR1 is SQVTM and CDR2 is ANQGSEA in the germline V gene. Trimming stripped 1 base from V and 0 bases from J, with 7 bases between. In nucleotides, the CDR3 is TGCAGCGTTGAAGTACGGAGCTCTGGGGCCAACGTCCTGACTTTC. Amino acid sequence: CSVEVRSSGANVLTF.

In this sample, this clonotype turned up a few times. As the CDR3 is not closed by the conserved phenylalanine or tryptophan, this likely results from a read error. The chain employs TRBV5-1 and TRBJ1-5, with TRBD1 matching 9 bases. This CDR3 spans 16 amino acids. The V gene end was trimmed by 0 bases and the J gene end by 2 bases; junction bases not matched to a gene: 3. Germline V lookup: CDR1 SGHRS, CDR2 YFSETQ. For the CDR3, the DNA is TGCGCCAGCAGCTTGGGGACAGGGGCAGGCAATCAGCCCCAGCATCTT. Translating it yields CASSLGTGAGNQPQHL.

This clonotype was picked up many times. This chain links TRBV6-1 with TRBJ1-1, with TRBD1 matching 7 bases. Per the germline V gene, CDR1 is MNHNS and CDR2 is SASEGT. The CDR3 consists of 14 residues. The ends lost 4 bases at V and 0 bases at J; junction bases unmatched: 2. This CDR3 reads CASSVGQLNTEAFF. The CDR3 bases are TGTGCCAGCAGTGTGGGACAGCTGAACACTGAAGCTTTCTTT.

This clonotype occurred a few times. The V gene is TRBV7-3, the J gene TRBJ2-5, with D hard to call. Germline CDR1 and CDR2: SGHTA and FQGTGA. The CDR3 extends over 16 amino acids. V was trimmed by 4 bases and J by 4 bases, leaving 19 bases between them. CDR3 amino acids: CASSSHVDAPGETQYF. The CDR3 DNA reads TGTGCCAGCAGCTCGCACGTGGACGCTCCCGGAGAGACCCAGTACTTC. The full variable domain, rest sourced from reference TRBV7-3 and TRBJ2-5, is GAGVSQTPSNKVTEKGKYVELRCDPISGHTALYWYRQSLGQGPEFLIYFQGTGAADDSGLPNDRFFAVRPEGSVSTLKIQRTERGDSAVYLCASSSHVDAPGETQYFGPGTRLLVL.

This clonotype was counted ten times or more. The chain joins TRBV28 to TRBJ1-2; a possible D gene is TRBD1 (6 bases). CDR1 is MDHEN, CDR2 SYDVKM, per germline. CDR3 size: 14 residues. V lost 3 bases and J lost 3, with 11 bases in between. DNA of the CDR3: TGTGCCAGCAGTTTTAGGGGGAGGGACTATGGCTACACCTTC. It translates to CASSFRGRDYGYTF.

Of note for this clonotype: Mismatch with germline at one junction end may stem from a read error. V gene TRBV7-9 combines with J gene TRBJ1-2; TRBD1 agrees at 11 bases. The length of the CDR3 is 15 residues. Germline V CDR1 and CDR2: SEHNR, FQNEAQ (reference sequence). CDR3 coding DNA: TGCGCCAGCAGCAAACGGACAGGGGGCGAAGTTGGCTACACCTTC. It is translated as CASSKRTGGEVGYTF.

The chain uses TRBV5-4 and TRBJ1-1; no reliable D call. Germline CDR1 SGHNT, CDR2 YYREEE (reference sequence). Trimming removed 5 bases from V and 6 bases from J, with 20 bases in between. This CDR3 has 15 amino acids. Written as DNA, the CDR3 is TGTGCCAGCAGAGACCCCGGGAATCATTCTCCTGAAGCTTTCTTT. This sequence encodes CASRDPGNHSPEAFF. The whole variable domain, remainder taken from reference TRBV5-4 and TRBJ1-1, is ETGVTQSPTHLIKTRGQQVTLRCSSQSGHNTVSWYQQALGQGPQFIFQYYREEENGRGNFPPRFSGLQFPNYSSELNVNALELDDSALYLCASRDPGNHSPEAFFGQGTRLTVV.

This rearrangement joins TRBV11-1 to TRBJ2-1, with TRBD1 matching 7 bases. V trimming: 2 bases; J trimming: 6 bases; junction bases outside the gene matches: 7. The CDR3 contains 15 residues. CDR1 is SGHAT and CDR2 is FQDESV in the germline V gene (reference sequence). The CDR3 region is CASSLSGTEGNEQFF. Here the CDR3 DNA reads TGTGCCAGCAGCTTATCCGGGACAGAGGGCAATGAGCAGTTCTTC. Complete variable domain (other parts from reference TRBV11-1 and TRBJ2-1): EAEVAQSPRYKITEKSQAVAFWCDPISGHATLYWYRQILGQGPELLVQFQDESVVDDSQLPKDRFSAERLKGVDSTLKIQPAELGDSAMYLCASSLSGTEGNEQFFGPGTRLTVL.

The V call is TRBV7-6, the J call TRBJ2-7; 11 bases agree with TRBD2. The germline CDR1 and CDR2 sequences are SGHVS and FNYEAQ. V lost 5 bases and J lost 6; bases outside the gene matches: 3. The CDR3 spans 13 residues. Here the CDR3 reads CASSEGTSGEQYF. Here the CDR3 DNA reads TGTGCCAGCAGCGAAGGGACTAGCGGCGAGCAGTACTTC.

The V and J genes are TRBV2 and TRBJ2-1; a possible D gene is TRBD2 (6 bases). Trimming took 5 bases from V and 5 from J, leaving 13 bases between them. Germline CDR1 is SNHLY and CDR2 is FYNNEI. CDR3 length equals 14 residues. The CDR3 bases are TGTGCCAGCAGTCGACTAGATCACCACAATGAGCAGTTCTTC. This codes for CASSRLDHHNEQFF.

The rearrangement uses TRBV2 and TRBJ2-2; TRBD2 matches 13 bases. Germline CDR1 reads SNHLY; CDR2 reads FYNNEI. The CDR3 runs to 16 residues. With V trimmed by 3 bases and J by 6 bases, 4 bases remained unmatched. The chain's CDR3 is CASSEWTSGSSGELFF. The DNA of the CDR3 is TGTGCCAGCAGTGAGTGGACTAGCGGGAGTTCCGGGGAGCTGTTTTTT.

The gene calls are TRBV6-5 and TRBJ2-5, with D hard to call. CDR3 length: 13 residues. Germline V gives CDR1 MNHEY, CDR2 SVGAGI. The ends were cut back, 5 bases at V and 1 base at J, with 8 bases in the middle. In DNA, the CDR3 is TGTGCCAGCAGTGAGCACATCCAAGAGACCCAGTACTTC. Its protein product is CASSEHIQETQYF.

The chain links TRBV7-9 to TRBJ2-7; possibly TRBD1 for D (6 bases). There are 12 residues in the CDR3. Germline loops: CDR1 SEHNR, CDR2 FQNEAQ (reference sequence). V dropped 5 bases and J dropped 10 bases, with 15 bases sitting between them. Here the CDR3 reads CASSPGVPGQYF. The CDR3 DNA reads as TGTGCCAGCAGCCCAGGGGTGCCGGGACAGTACTTC. Based on the CDR3 plus reference TRBV7-9 and TRBJ2-7, the full variable domain is DTGVSQNPRHKITKRGQNVTFRCDPISEHNRLYWYRQTLGQGPEFLTYFQNEAQLEKSRLLSDRFSAERPKGSFSTLEIQRTEQGDSAMYLCASSPGVPGQYFGPGTRLTVT.

This clonotype was observed a handful of times. The chain combines TRBV20-1 with TRBJ1-2; D ambiguous. Germline V gene sequence: CDR1 DFQATT, CDR2 SNEGSKA (reference sequence). This CDR3 is built from 14 residues. Deletions cut 3 bases from V and 5 bases from J, with 16 bases between. The CDR3 DNA follows: TGCAGTGCTAGGAAGGGCCCTCCAACGTATGGCTACACCTTC. Protein: CSARKGPPTYGYTF.

The chain couples TRBV20-1 to TRBJ2-7; 7 nucleotides line up with TRBD1. J gave up 3 bases and V 5 bases, and 4 bases lay outside the gene matches. CDR3 length: 12 residues. Germline V gene sequence: CDR1 DFQATT, CDR2 SNEGSKA (reference sequence). In nucleotides, the CDR3 is TGCAGTGCTGGGGACAGCAGCTACGAGCAGTACTTC. This sequence encodes CSAGDSSYEQYF.